The entry that follows covers one T cell receptor (beta chain) sequence. Its recognized antigen is unknown. Base qualities were left out, and no much larger clone turns up one base away. Each donor gave one peripheral blood draw, averaging roughly 0.11 L, which was collected into heparinised tubes. Naive, central memory, regulatory and stem cell-like memory CD4+ T cells were sorted on a BD FACSAria II using a panel including CD45RO, CCR7, CD25, CD127, CD95 and CD27. All sorted populations exceeded 95% purity. PBMCs were separated immediately by Lymphoprep density gradient centrifugation and were stained directly, without being cultured. To minimize batch effects, samples were stained and sorted in pairs, one healthy donor with one patient per experiment. These data belong to a study of beta chain features in type 1 diabetes (dated by TCRdb to 2017 to 2018). Some background on the complete study: No differences in mean age, gender distribution, total cell number or subset yield were found between patients and healthy donors. Across all samples, 107,917,701 sorted cells were examined, and cell number per subset correlated strongly with RNA yield. The study compared the TCRB repertoires of sorted circulating CD4+ T cell subsets in recently diagnosed type 1 diabetes patients with those in matched healthy donors. Naive and central memory subsets were obtained from all 30 or so donors, but regulatory and stem cell-like memory subsets were isolated from only 8 patients and roughly 8 healthy donors.

The entire isolated RNA was reverse transcribed using the High Capacity cDNA Reverse Transcription Kit, and thus expressed TCRB transcripts were sequenced. Deep immunoSEQ sequencing was performed on naive, central memory and regulatory T cell samples, with an average of roughly 3.3 million total reads per sample. After sorted cells were lysed in RLT buffer, RNA was extracted with DNase-treated RNeasy Micro or Mini kits, with the choice depending on cell number. To prevent cross-contamination, every cell subset was processed on its own, while patient and healthy donor samples were processed together. TCRB sequences were amplified from cDNA with the immunoSEQ multiplex PCR, producing 87-bp fragments spanning the CDR3 region. Amplicons were sequenced on the Illumina HiSeq platform. Under the source paper's analysis protocol: Synthetic template baselines were used to correct PCR bias computationally, reads within Hamming distance 2 were collapsed together, and singletons that could not be merged were discarded. Reads were aligned to IMGT to assign V, D and J genes, CDR3 length, and insertions or deletions at six rearrangement sites. Within each subset, clonotype counts were normalized to sorted cell number, after which true diversity and Gini coefficients were computed with the tcR R package. The overlap coefficient, calculated on TCRB nucleotide sequences, was used to measure repertoire sharing. Out-of-frame TCRB sequences from naive cells were analyzed to stand in for the pre-selection repertoire. TCRdb mirrors the immuneACCESS table, restricted to in-frame sequences. Some clones are absent from its copies; in checked studies, under half trace to an unresolved V gene, and the reason for the others is unknown. D and trimming come from the DNA, and the V and J calls and clone size come from that table. This sample has around 280,000 clones in its table, and around 16% of those were observed once. In total, the top ten clones hold about 0.014% of the sample.

The paper as a whole reports these results and caveats: Because cDNA was sequenced instead of genomic DNA, activated cells with high expression could be over-represented, although the groups did not differ in activation or CD3 levels. Naive, central memory and regulatory TCRB repertoires appeared to be more alike among patients than among healthy donors. In all four CD4+ subsets, TCRB CDR3 length was moderately but significantly shorter in type 1 diabetes patients. PCR may preferentially amplify shorter templates, but because patient and control samples were amplified and corrected together, any resulting skew would affect both groups equally. Patients with type 1 diabetes made fewer insertions and deleted more nucleotides at VDJ recombination sites, implying thymic rearrangement abnormalities. Because small numbers of individuals were included in the HLA sub-analyses, any influence of HLA type on TCRB rearrangement was left unresolved.

Its CDR3 holds 13 amino acids, cysteine through phenylalanine. Here the CDR3 DNA is all that survives: 39 bases in frame from base 1. The V end loses 5 bases and the J end loses 5 bases, and a stretch of 12 bases separates them. The germline V gene supplies CDR1 SGHTA and CDR2 FQGNSA. Sequenced material: naive CD4+ T cells from blood. The cell subset or site label of this sample denotes: true naive CD4+ T cells. The source is a man in his late teens or twenties with type 1 diabetes. This receptor chain uses TRBV7-2 and TRBJ1-1, and the D gene may be TRBD1, 6 bases matching. At the DNA level, the sequence is TGTGCCAGCAGCAGATCAGGGGCTACTGAAGCTTTCTTT. This encodes CASSRSGATEAFF.